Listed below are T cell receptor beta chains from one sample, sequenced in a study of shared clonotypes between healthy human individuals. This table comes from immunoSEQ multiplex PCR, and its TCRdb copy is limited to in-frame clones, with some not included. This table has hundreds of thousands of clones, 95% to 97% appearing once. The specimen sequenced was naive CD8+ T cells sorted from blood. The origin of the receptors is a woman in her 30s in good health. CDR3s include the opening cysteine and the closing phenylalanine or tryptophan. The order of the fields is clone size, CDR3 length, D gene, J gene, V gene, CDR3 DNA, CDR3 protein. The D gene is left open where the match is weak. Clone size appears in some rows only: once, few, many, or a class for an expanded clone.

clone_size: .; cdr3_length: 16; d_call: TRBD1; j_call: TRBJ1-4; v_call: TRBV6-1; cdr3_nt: TGTGCCAGCAATGAAGGATTCGGGACAGAAGTAGAAAAACTGTTTTTT; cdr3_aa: CASNEGFGTEVEKLFF
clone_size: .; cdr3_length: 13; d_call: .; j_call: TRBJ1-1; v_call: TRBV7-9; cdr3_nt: TGTGCCAGCAGCCGGTGGGAAGAGCGGGAAGCTTTCTTT; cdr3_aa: CASSRWEEREAFF
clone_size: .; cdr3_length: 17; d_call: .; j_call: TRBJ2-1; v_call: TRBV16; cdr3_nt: TGTGCCAGCAGCCACCCGGGAGTGGGGGGCTCGGACAATGAGCAGTTCTTC; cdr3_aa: CASSHPGVGGSDNEQFF
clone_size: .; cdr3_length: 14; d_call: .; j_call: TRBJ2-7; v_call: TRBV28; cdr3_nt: TGTGCCAGCAGTTTTTGGCAGGGACCATACGAGCAGTACTTC; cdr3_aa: CASSFWQGPYEQYF
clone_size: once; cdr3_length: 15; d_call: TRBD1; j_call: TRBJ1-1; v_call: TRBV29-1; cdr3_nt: TGCAGCGCCCAAGGACAACAGGGGATGAACACTGAAGCTTTCTTT; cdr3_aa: CSAQGQQGMNTEAFF
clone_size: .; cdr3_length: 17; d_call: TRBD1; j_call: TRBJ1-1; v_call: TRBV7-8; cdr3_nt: TGTGCCAGCAGAGAGGGACAGCGCCGGGGCAGGGGCACTGAAGCTTTCTTT; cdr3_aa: CASREGQRRGRGTEAFF
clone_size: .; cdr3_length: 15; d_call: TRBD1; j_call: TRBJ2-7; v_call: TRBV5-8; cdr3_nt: TGTGCCAGCAGCCGACACAGGGGAAGCTCCTACGAGCAGTACTTC; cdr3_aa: CASSRHRGSSYEQYF
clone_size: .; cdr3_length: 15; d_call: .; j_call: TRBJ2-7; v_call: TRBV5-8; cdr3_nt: TGTGCCAGCAGCCTGACAGTTCATCTACCCTACGAGCAGTACTTC; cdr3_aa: CASSLTVHLPYEQYF
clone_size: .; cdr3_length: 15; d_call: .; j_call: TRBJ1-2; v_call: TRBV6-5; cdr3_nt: TGTGCCAGCAGTTCCACGGGGGGTTTCGGCTATGGCTACACCTTC; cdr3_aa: CASSSTGGFGYGYTF
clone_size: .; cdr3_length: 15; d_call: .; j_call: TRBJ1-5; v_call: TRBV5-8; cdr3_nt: TGTGCCAGCAGCTTAGTAGGGGACGGTAGTAGGCCCCAGCATTTT; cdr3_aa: CASSLVGDGSRPQHF
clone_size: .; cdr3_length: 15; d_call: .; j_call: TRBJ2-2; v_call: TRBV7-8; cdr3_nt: TGTGCCAGCAGCTTAGCAGGTCTGAACACCGGGGAGCTGTTTTTT; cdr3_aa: CASSLAGLNTGELFF
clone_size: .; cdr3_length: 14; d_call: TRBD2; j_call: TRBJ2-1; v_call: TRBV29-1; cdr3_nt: TGCAGCATCTCGGGGATAGCGGGGTCCAATGAGCAGTTCTTC; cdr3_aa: CSISGIAGSNEQFF
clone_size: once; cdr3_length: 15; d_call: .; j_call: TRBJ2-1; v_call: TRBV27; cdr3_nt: TGTGCCAGCAATAGACAGGCCAGCTCCTACAATGAGCAGTTCTTC; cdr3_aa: CASNRQASSYNEQFF
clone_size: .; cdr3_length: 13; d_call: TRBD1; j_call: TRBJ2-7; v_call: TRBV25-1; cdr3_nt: TGTGCCAGCAGTGAAACCGACAGGGGCGAGCAGTACTTC; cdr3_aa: CASSETDRGEQYF
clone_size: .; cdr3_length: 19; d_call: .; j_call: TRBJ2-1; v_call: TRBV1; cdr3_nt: TGCACCAGCAGCCAAGATAGGACTAGCGGGAGAGAGTCCTACAATGAGCAGTTCTTC; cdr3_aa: CTSSQDRTSGRESYNEQFF
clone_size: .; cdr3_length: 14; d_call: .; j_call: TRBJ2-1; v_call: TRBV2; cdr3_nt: TGTGCCAGCTTTGTTGGCGTAGCCGGCAATGAGCAGTTCTTC; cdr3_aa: CASFVGVAGNEQFF
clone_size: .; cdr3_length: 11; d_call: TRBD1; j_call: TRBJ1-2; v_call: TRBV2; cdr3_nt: TGTGCCAGCAGTGAAGGACAGGGGATGGCCTTC; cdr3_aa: CASSEGQGMAF
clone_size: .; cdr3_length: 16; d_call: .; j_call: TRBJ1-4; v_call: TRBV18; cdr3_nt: TGTGCCAGCTCAGCAGACACCGATCGGACTAATGAAAAACTGTTTTTT; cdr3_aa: CASSADTDRTNEKLFF
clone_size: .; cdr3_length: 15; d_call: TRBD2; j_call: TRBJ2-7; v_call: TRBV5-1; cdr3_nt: TGCGCCAGCAGAACCGGACTAGCGGGGTCCTACGAGCAGTACTTC; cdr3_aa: CASRTGLAGSYEQYF
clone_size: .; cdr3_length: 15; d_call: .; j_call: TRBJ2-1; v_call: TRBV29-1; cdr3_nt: TGCAGCGTTGAAGATTGGATCCCCGGAAGGAATGAGCAGTTCTTC; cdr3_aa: CSVEDWIPGRNEQFF
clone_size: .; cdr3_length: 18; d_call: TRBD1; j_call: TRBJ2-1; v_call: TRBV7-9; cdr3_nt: TGTGCCAGCAGCTCCGCGGACGACAGGGCCGGAGGTTTCTATGAGCAGTTCTTC; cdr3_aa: CASSSADDRAGGFYEQFF
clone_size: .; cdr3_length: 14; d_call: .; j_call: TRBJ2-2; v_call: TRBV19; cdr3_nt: TGTGCCAGTAGTGACCGGTGGGAGGCCGGGGAGCTGTTTTTT; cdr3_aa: CASSDRWEAGELFF
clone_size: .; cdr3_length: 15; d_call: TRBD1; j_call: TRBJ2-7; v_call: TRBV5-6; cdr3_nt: TGTGCCAGCAGCCCCTGGACAGGGAACTCCTACGAGCAGTACTTC; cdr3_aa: CASSPWTGNSYEQYF
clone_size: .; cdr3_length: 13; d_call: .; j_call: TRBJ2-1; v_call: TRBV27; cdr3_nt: TGTGCCAGCAGTTTTGGGGGACGTCGGGGGCAGTTCTTC; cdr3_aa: CASSFGGRRGQFF
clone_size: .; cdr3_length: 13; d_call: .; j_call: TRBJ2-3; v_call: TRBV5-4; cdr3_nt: TGTGCCAGCAGCCCGGGGGGCGCAGATACGCAGTATTTT; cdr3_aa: CASSPGGADTQYF
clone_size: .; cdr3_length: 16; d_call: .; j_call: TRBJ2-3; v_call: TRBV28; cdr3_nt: TGTGCCAGCAGTCCCCATGGAGCGGTACTCACAGATACGCAGTATTTT; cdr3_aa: CASSPHGAVLTDTQYF
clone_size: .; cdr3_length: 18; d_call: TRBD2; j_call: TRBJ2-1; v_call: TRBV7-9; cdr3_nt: TGTGCCAGCAACCTAGCGGGAGTCAAGTGGGGCTCCTACAATGAGCAGTTCTTC; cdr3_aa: CASNLAGVKWGSYNEQFF
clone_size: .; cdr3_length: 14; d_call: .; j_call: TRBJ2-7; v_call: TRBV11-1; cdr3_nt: TGTGCCAGCAGCCCCCGACTAGTTTCCCACGAGCAGTACTTC; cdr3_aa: CASSPRLVSHEQYF
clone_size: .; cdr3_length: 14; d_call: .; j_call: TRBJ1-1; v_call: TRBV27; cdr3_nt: TGTGCCAGTACTTCATTATTTGAGAACACTGAAGCTTTCTTT; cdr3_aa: CASTSLFENTEAFF
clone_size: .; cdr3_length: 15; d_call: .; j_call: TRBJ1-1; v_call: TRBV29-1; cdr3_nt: TGCAGCGTTGACCTTGGTTATGGAGGGAACACTGAAGCTTTCTTT; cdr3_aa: CSVDLGYGGNTEAFF
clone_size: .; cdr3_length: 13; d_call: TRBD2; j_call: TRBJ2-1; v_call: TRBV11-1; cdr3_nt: TGTGCCAGTACTAGCGGGACTTACAATGAGCAGTTCTTC; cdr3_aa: CASTSGTYNEQFF
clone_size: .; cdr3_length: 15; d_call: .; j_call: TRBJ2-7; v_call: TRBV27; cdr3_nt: TGTGCCAGCAGTTTAACTATCCTGGGGCCCTACGAGCAGTACTTC; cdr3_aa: CASSLTILGPYEQYF
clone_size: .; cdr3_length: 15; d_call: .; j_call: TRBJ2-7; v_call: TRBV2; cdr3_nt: TGTGCCAGCAGTCCCGAGACTAGAGCTTTGTACGAGCAGTACTTC; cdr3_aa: CASSPETRALYEQYF
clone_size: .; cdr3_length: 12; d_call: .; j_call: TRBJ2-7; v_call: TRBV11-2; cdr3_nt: TGTGCCAGCAGCTTAGGGGCCTACGAGCAGTACTTC; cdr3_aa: CASSLGAYEQYF
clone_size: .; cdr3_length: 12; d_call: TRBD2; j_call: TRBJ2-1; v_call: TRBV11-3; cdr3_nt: TGTGCCAGCAGCCCCGGGACTAGCGGGAGGGTCTTC; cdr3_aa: CASSPGTSGRVF
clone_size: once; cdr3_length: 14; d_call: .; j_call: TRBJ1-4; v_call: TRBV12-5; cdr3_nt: TGTGCTAGTGGTCCCTTGAGGGTTAGTGAAAAACTGTTTTTT; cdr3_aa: CASGPLRVSEKLFF
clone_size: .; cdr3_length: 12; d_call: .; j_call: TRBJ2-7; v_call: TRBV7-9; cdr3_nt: TGTGCCAGCAGCCAAGGTAGCTACGAGCAGTACTTC; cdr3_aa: CASSQGSYEQYF
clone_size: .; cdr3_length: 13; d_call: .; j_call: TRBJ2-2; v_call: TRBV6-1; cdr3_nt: TGTGCCAGCAGTGAATGGGGGCCCGGGGAGCTGTTTTTT; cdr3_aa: CASSEWGPGELFF
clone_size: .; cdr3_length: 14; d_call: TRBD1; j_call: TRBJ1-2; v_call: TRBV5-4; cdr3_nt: TGTGCCAGCAGCTTATTAGGGGGCTACTATGGCTACACCTTC; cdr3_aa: CASSLLGGYYGYTF
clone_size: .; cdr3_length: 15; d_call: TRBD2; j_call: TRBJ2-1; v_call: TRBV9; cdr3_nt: TGTGCCAGCAGCGTAGAGGGACTAGCGATCGCTGAGCAGTTCTTC; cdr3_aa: CASSVEGLAIAEQFF
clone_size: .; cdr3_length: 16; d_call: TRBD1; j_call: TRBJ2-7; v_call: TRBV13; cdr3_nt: TGTGCCAGCAGCTTCTTCCGGGACAGGGGCACCTACGAGCAGTACTTC; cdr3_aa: CASSFFRDRGTYEQYF
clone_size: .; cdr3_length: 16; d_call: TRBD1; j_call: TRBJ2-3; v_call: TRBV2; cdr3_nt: TGTGCCAGCATTCTCTCCCCAGGGGGCATCACAGATACGCAGTATTTT; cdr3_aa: CASILSPGGITDTQYF
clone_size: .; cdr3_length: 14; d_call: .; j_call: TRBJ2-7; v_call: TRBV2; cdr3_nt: TGTGCCAGCAAGGAGAGGGTAGGTCACTACGAGCAGTACTTC; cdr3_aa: CASKERVGHYEQYF
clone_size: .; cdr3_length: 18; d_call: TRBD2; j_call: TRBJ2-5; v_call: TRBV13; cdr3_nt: TGTGCCAGCAGCTTAGAGTGGGGTAGCGGGAGAACGGAGGAGACCCAGTACTTC; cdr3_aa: CASSLEWGSGRTEETQYF